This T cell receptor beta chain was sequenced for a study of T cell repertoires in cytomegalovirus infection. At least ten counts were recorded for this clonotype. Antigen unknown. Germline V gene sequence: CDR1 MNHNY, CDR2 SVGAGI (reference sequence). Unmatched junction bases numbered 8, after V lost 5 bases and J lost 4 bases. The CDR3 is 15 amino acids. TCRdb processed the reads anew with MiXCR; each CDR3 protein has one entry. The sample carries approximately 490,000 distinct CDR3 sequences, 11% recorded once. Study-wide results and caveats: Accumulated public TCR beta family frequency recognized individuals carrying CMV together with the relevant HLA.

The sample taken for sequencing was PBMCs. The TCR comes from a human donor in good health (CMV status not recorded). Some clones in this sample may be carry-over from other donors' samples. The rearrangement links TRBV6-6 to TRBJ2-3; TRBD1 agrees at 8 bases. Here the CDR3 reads CASSVGQGSPDTQYF. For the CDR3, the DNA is TGTGCCAGCAGTGTTGGACAGGGTAGCCCAGATACGCAGTATTTT.